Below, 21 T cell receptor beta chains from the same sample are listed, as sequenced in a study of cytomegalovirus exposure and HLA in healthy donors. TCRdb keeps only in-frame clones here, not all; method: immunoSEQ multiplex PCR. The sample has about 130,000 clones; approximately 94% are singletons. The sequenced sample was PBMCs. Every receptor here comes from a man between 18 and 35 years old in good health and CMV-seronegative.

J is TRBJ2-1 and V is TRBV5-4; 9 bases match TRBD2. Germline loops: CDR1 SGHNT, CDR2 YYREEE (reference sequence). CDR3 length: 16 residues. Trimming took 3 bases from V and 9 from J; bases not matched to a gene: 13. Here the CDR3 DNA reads TGTGCCAGCAGCTCCTCATTACAGCGGGAGGTAGGTGAGCAGTTCTTC. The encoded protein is CASSSSLQREVGEQFF.

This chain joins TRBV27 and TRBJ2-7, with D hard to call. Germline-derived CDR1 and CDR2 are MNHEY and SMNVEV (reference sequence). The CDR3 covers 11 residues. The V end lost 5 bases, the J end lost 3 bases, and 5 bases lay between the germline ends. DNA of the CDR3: TGTGCCAGCAGTGACATCTACGAGCAGTACTTC. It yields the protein CASSDIYEQYF.

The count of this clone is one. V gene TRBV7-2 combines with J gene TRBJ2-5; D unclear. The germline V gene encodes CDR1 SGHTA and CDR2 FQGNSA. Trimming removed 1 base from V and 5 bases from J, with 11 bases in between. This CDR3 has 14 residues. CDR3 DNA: TGTGCCAGCAGCTTAGAACGGTTCGGGGAGACCCAGTACTTC. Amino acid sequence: CASSLERFGETQYF.

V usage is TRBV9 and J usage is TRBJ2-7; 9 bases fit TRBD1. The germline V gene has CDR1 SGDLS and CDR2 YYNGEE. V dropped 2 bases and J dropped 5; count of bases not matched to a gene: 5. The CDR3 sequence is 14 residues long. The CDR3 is CASSVGTGSDEQYF. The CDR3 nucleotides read TGTGCCAGCAGCGTGGGGACAGGGTCCGACGAGCAGTACTTC.

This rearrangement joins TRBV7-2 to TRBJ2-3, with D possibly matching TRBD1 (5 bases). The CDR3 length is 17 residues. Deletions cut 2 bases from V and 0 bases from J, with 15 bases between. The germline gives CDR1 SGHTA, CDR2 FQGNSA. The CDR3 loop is CASSLLGQQVSTDTQYF. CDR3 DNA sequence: TGTGCCAGCAGCTTATTAGGCCAACAGGTTAGCACAGATACGCAGTATTTT.

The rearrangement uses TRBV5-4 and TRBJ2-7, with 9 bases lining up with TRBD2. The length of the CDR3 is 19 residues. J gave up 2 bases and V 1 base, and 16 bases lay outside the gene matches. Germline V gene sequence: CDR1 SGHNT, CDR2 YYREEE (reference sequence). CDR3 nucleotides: TGTGCCAGCAGCTTGCGACCACTAGAAGCTAGCGGGATAGCCTACGAGCAGTACTTC. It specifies CASSLRPLEASGIAYEQYF.

The CDR3 spells CASSLLGLAGVSYEQYF. CDR3 sequence (DNA): TGTGCCAGCAGTTTATTGGGACTAGCGGGAGTCTCCTACGAGCAGTACTTC. The chain combines TRBV27 with TRBJ2-7, with 14 nucleotides matching TRBD2. The CDR3 length is 17 residues. Germline V gives CDR1 MNHEY, CDR2 SMNVEV (reference sequence). J was trimmed by 0 bases and V by 1 base; bases with no gene match: 2.

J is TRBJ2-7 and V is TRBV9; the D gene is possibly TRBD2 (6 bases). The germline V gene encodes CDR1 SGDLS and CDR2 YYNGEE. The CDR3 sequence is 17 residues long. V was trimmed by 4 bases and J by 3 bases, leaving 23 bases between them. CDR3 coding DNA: TGTGCCAGCAGCTTAGGAGGGGCGGGAACCGAACACTACGAGCAGTACTTC. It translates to CASSLGGAGTEHYEQYF.

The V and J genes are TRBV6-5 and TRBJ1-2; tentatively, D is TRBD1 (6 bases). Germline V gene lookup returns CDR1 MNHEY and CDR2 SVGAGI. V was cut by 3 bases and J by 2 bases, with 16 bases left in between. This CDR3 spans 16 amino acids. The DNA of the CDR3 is TGTGCCAGCAGTTATCGGGGGGCCGGGTCCAACTATGGCTACACCTTC. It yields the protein CASSYRGAGSNYGYTF.

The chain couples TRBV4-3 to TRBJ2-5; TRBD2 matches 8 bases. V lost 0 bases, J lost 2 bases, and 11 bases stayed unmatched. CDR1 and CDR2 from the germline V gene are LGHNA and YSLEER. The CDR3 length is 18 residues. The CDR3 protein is CASSQDLGQRERQETQYF. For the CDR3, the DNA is TGCGCCAGCAGCCAAGACCTCGGGCAGCGGGAGCGGCAAGAGACCCAGTACTTC.

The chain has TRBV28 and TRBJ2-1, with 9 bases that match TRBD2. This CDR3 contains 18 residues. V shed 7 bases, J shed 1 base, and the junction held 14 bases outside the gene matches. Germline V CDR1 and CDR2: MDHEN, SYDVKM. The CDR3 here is CASTAGGLDPPSYNEQFF. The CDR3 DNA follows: TGTGCCAGCACGGCGGGAGGGCTCGACCCTCCATCCTACAATGAGCAGTTCTTC.

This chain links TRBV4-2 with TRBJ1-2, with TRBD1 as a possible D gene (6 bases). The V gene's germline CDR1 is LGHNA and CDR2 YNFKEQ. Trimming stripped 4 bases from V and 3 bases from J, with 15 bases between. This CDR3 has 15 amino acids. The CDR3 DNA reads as TGTGCCAGCAGCCTATCGACAGGAGAGGACTATGGCTACACCTTC. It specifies CASSLSTGEDYGYTF.

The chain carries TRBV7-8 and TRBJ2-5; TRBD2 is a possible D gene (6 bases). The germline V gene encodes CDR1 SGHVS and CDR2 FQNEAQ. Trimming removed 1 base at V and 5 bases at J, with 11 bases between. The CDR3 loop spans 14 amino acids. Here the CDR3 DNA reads TGTGCCAGCAGCTTAGAGGAGGGCTCGGAGACCCAGTACTTC. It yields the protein CASSLEEGSETQYF.

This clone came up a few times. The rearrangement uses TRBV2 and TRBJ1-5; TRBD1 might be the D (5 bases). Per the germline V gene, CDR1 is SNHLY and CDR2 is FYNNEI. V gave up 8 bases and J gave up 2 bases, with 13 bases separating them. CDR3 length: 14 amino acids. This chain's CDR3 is CASVGARGNQPQHF. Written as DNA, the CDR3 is TGTGCCAGCGTAGGGGCCAGGGGCAATCAGCCCCAGCATTTT.

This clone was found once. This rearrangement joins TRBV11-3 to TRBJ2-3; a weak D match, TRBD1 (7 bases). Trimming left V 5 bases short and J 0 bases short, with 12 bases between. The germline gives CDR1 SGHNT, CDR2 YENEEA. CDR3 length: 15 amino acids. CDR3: CASSQGGTSTDTQYF. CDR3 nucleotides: TGTGCCAGCAGCCAGGGGGGAACCAGCACAGATACGCAGTATTTT.

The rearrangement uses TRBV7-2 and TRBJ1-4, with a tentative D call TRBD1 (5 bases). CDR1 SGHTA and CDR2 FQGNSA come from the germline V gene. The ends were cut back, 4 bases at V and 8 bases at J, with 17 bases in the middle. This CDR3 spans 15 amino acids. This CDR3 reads CASSSKTGTHEKLFF. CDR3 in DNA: TGTGCCAGCAGCTCAAAGACCGGGACTCACGAAAAACTGTTTTTT.

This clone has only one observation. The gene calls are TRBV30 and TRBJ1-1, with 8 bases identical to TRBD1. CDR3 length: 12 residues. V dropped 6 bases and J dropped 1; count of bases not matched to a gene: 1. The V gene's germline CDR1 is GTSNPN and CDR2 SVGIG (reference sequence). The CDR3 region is CACGTGNTEAFF. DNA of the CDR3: TGTGCCTGTGGGACAGGGAACACTGAAGCTTTCTTT.

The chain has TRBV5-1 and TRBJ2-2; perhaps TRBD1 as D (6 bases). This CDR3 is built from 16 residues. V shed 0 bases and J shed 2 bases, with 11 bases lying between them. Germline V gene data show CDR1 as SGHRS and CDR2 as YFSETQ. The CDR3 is CASSLGTVGNTGELFF. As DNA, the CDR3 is TGCGCCAGCAGCTTGGGGACAGTTGGCAACACCGGGGAGCTGTTTTTT.

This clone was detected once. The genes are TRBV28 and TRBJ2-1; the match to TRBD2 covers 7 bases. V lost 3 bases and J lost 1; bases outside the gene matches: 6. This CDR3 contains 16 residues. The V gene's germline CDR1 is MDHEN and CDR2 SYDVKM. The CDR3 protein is CASSFAAGLSYNEQFF. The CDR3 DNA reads TGTGCCAGCAGTTTCGCAGCGGGACTTTCCTACAATGAGCAGTTCTTC.

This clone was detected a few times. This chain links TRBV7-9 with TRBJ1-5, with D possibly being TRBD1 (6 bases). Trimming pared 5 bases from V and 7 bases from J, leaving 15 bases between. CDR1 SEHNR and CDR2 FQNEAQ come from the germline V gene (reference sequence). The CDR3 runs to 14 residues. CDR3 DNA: TGTGCCAGCAGCCATACAGGGTTGGAACAGCCCCAGCATTTT. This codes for CASSHTGLEQPQHF.

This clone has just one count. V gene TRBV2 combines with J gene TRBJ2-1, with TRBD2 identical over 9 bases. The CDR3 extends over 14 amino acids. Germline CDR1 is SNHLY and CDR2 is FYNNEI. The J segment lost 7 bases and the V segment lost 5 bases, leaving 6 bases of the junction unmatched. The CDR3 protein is CASSFSGSKNEQFF. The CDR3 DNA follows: TGTGCCAGCAGTTTTAGCGGGAGTAAAAATGAGCAGTTCTTC.